This T cell receptor beta chain was captured in a study of T cell repertoires in cytomegalovirus infection. Study-wide background: CMV infection and matching HLA type were both indicated by public TCR beta signatures. Findings and caveats of the study: HLA-C-restricted CMV-specific TCR beta clonotypes prevailed in the ex vivo response. Summed frequency of shared TCR beta families picked out CMV carriers who also had the relevant HLA.

TCRdb reprocessed the reads via MiXCR and lists one record per CDR3 protein. The sample holds roughly 250,000 distinct CDR3 sequences, 12% seen once. V lost 3 bases and J lost 5, with 11 bases in between. Germline V gene lookup returns CDR1 DFQATT and CDR2 SNEGSKA (reference sequence). The CDR3 runs to 12 residues. In this sample, this clonotype turned up many times. Its antigen is not identified. The chain carries TRBV20-1 and TRBJ2-7; no reliable D call. The material sequenced was PBMCs. The TCR was taken from a human donor in good health (CMV status not recorded). Some clones in this sample may be carry-over from other donors' samples. Here the CDR3 reads CSASLSGDEQYF. The CDR3 DNA reads as TGCAGTGCTAGTTTGTCCGGCGACGAGCAGTACTTC.